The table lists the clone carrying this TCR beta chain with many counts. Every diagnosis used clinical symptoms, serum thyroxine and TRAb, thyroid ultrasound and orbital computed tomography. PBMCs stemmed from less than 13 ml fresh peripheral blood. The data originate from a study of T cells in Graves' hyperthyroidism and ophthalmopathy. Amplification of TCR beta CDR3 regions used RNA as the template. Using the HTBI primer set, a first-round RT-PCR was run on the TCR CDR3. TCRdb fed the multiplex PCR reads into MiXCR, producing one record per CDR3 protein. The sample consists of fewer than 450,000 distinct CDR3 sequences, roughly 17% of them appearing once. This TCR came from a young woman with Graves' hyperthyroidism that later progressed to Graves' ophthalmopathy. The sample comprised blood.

CDR3 residues: CASRQGQGEQFF. As DNA, the CDR3 is TGTGCCAGCAGACAAGGACAGGGTGAGCAGTTCTTC. The rearrangement links TRBV12-3 or TRBV12-4 to TRBJ2-1; 8 bases are a match to TRBD1. With 6 bases clipped from V and 9 bases from J, the junction kept 4 bases outside the gene matches. The CDR3 runs to 12 residues.